These 12 T cell receptor beta chains came from one sample sequenced in a study of PD-1 blockade in classical Hodgkin lymphoma (TCRdb year 2020). The method behind the library was the immunoSEQ multiplex PCR assay. Drawn from immuneACCESS, this table holds only the in-frame rearrangements with V and J called that TCRdb kept. Clones are partly lost; checked studies trace under half to an unresolved V gene and leave the rest unexplained. Recorded for this sample are over 20,000 clones; over 75% of them occurred a single time. The ten biggest clones cover around 2.5% of the sample. The time point label corresponds to: cycle 1 day 1 (C1D1), immediately before nivolumab initiation. Every trial patient had relapsed after autologous stem cell transplantation, and cohorts A, B and C differed in prior brentuximab vedotin exposure. The material was peripheral blood mononuclear cells (PBMCs), obtained at baseline. All receptors come from a human donor with classical Hodgkin lymphoma.

This chain uses TRBV7-9 with TRBJ1-1; D is perhaps TRBD1 (6 bases). Germline loops: CDR1 SEHNR, CDR2 FQNEAQ (reference sequence). The germline V and J ends were trimmed by 5 bases and 9 bases, with 16 bases remaining between them. The CDR3 runs to 13 residues. The CDR3 sequence is CASSPSGGDKAFF. The CDR3 DNA follows: TGTGCCAGCAGCCCCTCCGGGGGGGACAAAGCTTTCTTT.

V usage is TRBV12-1 and J usage is TRBJ1-3; the table's D call of TRBD1 was not tested on the DNA. TRBV12-1 is a documented pseudogene. CDR3 size: 16 residues. CDR3 in amino acids: CASSATGQGSGNTIYF. The DNA of the CDR3 is TGTGCCAGCAGCGCAACCGGACAGGGCTCTGGAAACACCATATATTTT.

The chain links TRBV5-1 to TRBJ1-2; TRBD1 might be the D (6 bases). The CDR3 has 15 residues. Per the germline V gene, CDR1 is SGHRS and CDR2 is YFSETQ. V was trimmed by 4 bases and J by 4 bases, leaving 17 bases between them. Written as DNA, the CDR3 is TGCGCCAGCAGCCAGACTGGGGGCGCTGGCTATGGCTACACCTTC. Translation gives CASSQTGGAGYGYTF.

This clone was detected a few times. The rearrangement joins TRBV7-9 to TRBJ1-6; D is unclear. CDR3 length: 14 amino acids. V was shortened by 4 bases and J by 5 bases, with 9 bases between the two germline ends. Germline V gene lookup returns CDR1 SEHNR and CDR2 FQNEAQ (reference sequence). The CDR3 DNA follows: TGTGCCAGCAGCTCGAGCCATAATAATTCACCCCTCCACTTT. This sequence encodes CASSSSHNNSPLHF. Supplemented by reference TRBV7-9 and TRBJ1-6, the full variable domain reads DTGVSQNPRHKITKRGQNVTFRCDPISEHNRLYWYRQTLGQGPEFLTYFQNEAQLEKSRLLSDRFSAERPKGSFSTLEIQRTEQGDSAMYLCASSSSHNNSPLHFGNGTRLTVT.

This sequence joins TRBV7-9 and TRBJ2-2; 9 bases align to TRBD1. The CDR3 length is 14 residues. V dropped 5 bases and J dropped 7; count of bases not matched to a gene: 5. Germline loops: CDR1 SEHNR, CDR2 FQNEAQ (reference sequence). Here the CDR3 DNA reads TGTGCCAGCAGCATGGGACAGGGTGACGGGGAGCTGTTTTTT. As protein: CASSMGQGDGELFF. The entire variable domain, with the rest obtained from reference TRBV7-9 and TRBJ2-2, is as follows: DTGVSQNPRHKITKRGQNVTFRCDPISEHNRLYWYRQTLGQGPEFLTYFQNEAQLEKSRLLSDRFSAERPKGSFSTLEIQRTEQGDSAMYLCASSMGQGDGELFFGEGSRLTVL.

V gene TRBV7-9 combines with J gene TRBJ1-2; TRBD1 agrees at 8 bases. The CDR3 is made up of 15 amino acids. V lost 3 bases to trimming and J lost 2 bases; unmatched junction nucleotides: 5. Germline lookup yields CDR1 SEHNR and CDR2 FQNEAQ (reference sequence). The CDR3 sequence: CASSLTGAKNYGYTF. CDR3 coding DNA: TGTGCCAGCAGCTTGACAGGGGCGAAAAACTATGGCTACACCTTC.

This chain links TRBV25-1 with TRBJ1-6, with D unclear. Germline loops: CDR1 MGHDK, CDR2 SYGVNS. Trimming shortened V by 10 bases and J by 8 bases, and 15 bases separated the two germline ends. The CDR3 spans 13 residues. The CDR3 DNA is TGTGCCATCTTTGTCCAGTCCGATTCACCCCTCCACTTT. This encodes CAIFVQSDSPLHF.

The chain carries TRBV7-2 and TRBJ1-2, with TRBD1 as a possible D gene (6 bases). The germline V gene encodes CDR1 SGHTA and CDR2 FQGNSA. Trimming pared 4 bases from V and 3 bases from J, leaving 12 bases between. The CDR3 is made up of 14 amino acids. CDR3 in amino acids: CASSSIAGDYGYTF. In DNA, the CDR3 is TGTGCCAGCAGCTCTATAGCAGGGGACTATGGCTACACCTTC.

The chain couples TRBV5-1 to TRBJ2-1; no reliable D call. CDR3 length equals 15 residues. Germline V lookup: CDR1 SGHRS, CDR2 YFSETQ. Trimming left V 0 bases short and J 5 bases short, with 12 bases between. The CDR3 nucleotides are TGCGCCAGCAGCTTGGGTCTCGGAACCCACAATGAGCAGTTCTTC. It yields the protein CASSLGLGTHNEQFF.

The V call is TRBV2, the J call TRBJ1-2, with 7 bases that match TRBD1. V shed 6 bases, J shed 8 bases, and the junction held 9 bases outside the gene matches. CDR3 length: 13 amino acids. Germline V CDR1 and CDR2: SNHLY, FYNNEI. The CDR3 here is CASSAQRQGGYTF. CDR3 nucleotide sequence: TGTGCCAGCAGCGCGCAAAGACAGGGCGGCTACACCTTC.

The CDR3: CASSYSRPPQPQHF. As DNA, the CDR3 is TGTGCCAGCAGTTACTCGAGGCCGCCTCAGCCCCAGCATTTT. The genes are TRBV6-6 and TRBJ1-5; no clear D. The germline V gene has CDR1 MNHNY and CDR2 SVGAGI (reference sequence). V shed 0 bases and J shed 6 bases, with 9 bases lying between them. This CDR3 contains 14 residues.

The chain is built from TRBV5-5 and TRBJ2-7, with 7 bases aligning to TRBD1. With 0 bases clipped from V and 0 bases from J, the junction kept 3 bases outside the gene matches. This CDR3 has 15 amino acids. Germline CDR1 reads SGHKS; CDR2 reads YYEKEE (reference sequence). CDR3 amino acids: CASSLAGQNSYEQYF. As DNA, the CDR3 is TGTGCCAGCAGCTTGGCGGGACAGAACTCCTACGAGCAGTACTTC.